This record concerns one T cell receptor beta chain sequence. Original methodology: For nucleated cells, counts were estimated from reference gene primer amplification. Using immunoSEQ multiplex PCR, the repertoire was profiled, and TCRdb retains in-frame clones only, with some absent. D and trimming were read from the DNA, whereas the V and J calls and clone size are those reported in that table. The sample includes roughly 150,000 clones, 75% to 90% of them seen just once. This specimen belongs to a study of blood T cell repertoires in COVID-19. The CDR3 sequence is 16 residues long. CDR1 MNHEY and CDR2 SVGEGT come from the germline V gene. V shed 5 bases and J shed 8 bases, with 21 bases lying between them.

V and J are TRBV6-2 or TRBV6-3 and TRBJ2-2; a weak D match, TRBD1 (5 bases). The sequence was collected from a human donor in a cohort sampled during active COVID-19. Input material: peripheral blood. The CDR3 coding sequence is TGTGCCAGCAGTGCAGCTAGTACCCAGGGCCTGGGGGAGCTGTTTTTT. This codes for CASSAASTQGLGELFF.